This TCR beta chain was captured in a study of T and B cells in COVID-19 patients. The germline V gene has CDR1 MNHEY and CDR2 SVGEGT. V was cut by 6 bases and J by 8 bases, with 10 bases left in between. The CDR3 length is 11 residues. TRB was amplified from approximately 250-500 ng of blood genomic DNA. Multiplex PCR with BIOMED2 TRB-A/B primer pools amplified TRB rearrangements. Each CDR3 protein gets one entry after TCRdb re-called the multiplex PCR reads with MiXCR. The sample includes about 23,000 distinct CDR3 sequences, approximately 29% of them seen just once. The receptor was isolated from a human donor who had recovered from COVID-19. This chain uses TRBV6-2 or TRBV6-3 with TRBJ1-1; D is unclear. Source material: blood. The CDR3 sequence is CASRDANEAFF. DNA of the CDR3: TGTGCCAGCAGGGACGCAAACGAAGCTTTCTTT.